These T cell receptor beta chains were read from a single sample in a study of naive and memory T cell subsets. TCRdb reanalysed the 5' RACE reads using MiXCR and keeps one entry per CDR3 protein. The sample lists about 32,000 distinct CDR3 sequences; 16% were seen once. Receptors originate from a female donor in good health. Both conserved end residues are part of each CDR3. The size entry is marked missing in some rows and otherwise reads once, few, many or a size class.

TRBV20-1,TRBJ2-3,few,CSALPPSGVKDTQYF
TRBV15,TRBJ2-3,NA,CATSRVPSGTADTDTQYF
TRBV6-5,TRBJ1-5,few,CASSLGPENGQPQHF
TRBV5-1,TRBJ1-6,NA,CASSLEGNSPLHF
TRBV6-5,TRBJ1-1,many,CASSYRTVSTEAFF
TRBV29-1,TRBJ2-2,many,CSASQGEGGELFF
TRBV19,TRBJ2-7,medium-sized,CASSIVAGTYEQYF
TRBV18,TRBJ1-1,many,CASSPDRGTEAFF
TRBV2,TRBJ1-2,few,CASRQPGGRYTF
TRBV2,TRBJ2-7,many,CASTTTATYYEQYF
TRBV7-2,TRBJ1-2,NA,CASSLVRDYGDTF
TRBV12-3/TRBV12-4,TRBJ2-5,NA,CASNNPLGGGDQETQYF
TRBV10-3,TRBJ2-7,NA,CAISESAGTGAYEQYF
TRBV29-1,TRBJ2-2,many,CSAEPQDGELFF
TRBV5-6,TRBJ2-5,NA,CASSLESGQETQYF
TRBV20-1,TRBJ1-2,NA,CSARPPGGYGYTF
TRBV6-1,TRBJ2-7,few,CASSEALRYEQYF
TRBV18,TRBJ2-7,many,CASSVDRVGYEQYF
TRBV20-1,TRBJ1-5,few,CSARDLGRGRNSNQPQHF
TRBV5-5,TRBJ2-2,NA,CASREGVAGELFF
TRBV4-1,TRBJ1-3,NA,CASSGRGNTIYF
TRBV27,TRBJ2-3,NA,CASSRLGDTQYF
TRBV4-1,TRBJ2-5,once,CASSQVGSETQYF
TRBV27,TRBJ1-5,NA,CASTPGTGFGNQPQHF
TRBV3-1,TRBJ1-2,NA,CASSQTASGPNYGYTF
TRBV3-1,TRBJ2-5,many,CASSHKTARRETQYF
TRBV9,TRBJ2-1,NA,CASSAGTGSNDEQFF
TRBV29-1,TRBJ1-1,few,CSVEDRSGKLNTEAFF
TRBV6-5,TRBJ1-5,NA,CASSSGRQPQHF
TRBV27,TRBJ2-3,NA,CASSFIFGNRDTQYF
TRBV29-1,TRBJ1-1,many,CSVEWHGQTNTEAFF
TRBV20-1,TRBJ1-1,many,CSAREAGRNTEAFF
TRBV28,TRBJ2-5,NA,CASTKRGQIPSTQETQYF
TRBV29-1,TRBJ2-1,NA,CSVYTSGGEYNEQFF
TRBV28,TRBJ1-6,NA,CASSFLGPGYNSPLHF
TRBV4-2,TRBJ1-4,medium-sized,CASSQGEGGESHEKLFF
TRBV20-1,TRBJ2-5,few,CSARDRGQGKETQYF
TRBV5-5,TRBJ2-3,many,CASSSQKPGLLADTQYF
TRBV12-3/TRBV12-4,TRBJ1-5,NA,CASSLDPQPQHF
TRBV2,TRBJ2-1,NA,CASRGIGGRYNEQFF
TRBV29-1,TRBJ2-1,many,CSVERRNYNEQFF
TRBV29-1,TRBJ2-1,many,CSVERLDSYNEQFF
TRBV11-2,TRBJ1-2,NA,CASSFRTANYGYTF